This T cell receptor beta chain derives from a study of T cell repertoires in cytomegalovirus infection. Turning to the study itself: An indication of both CMV infection and matching HLA type came from public TCR beta signatures.

This clonotype was seen only a few times. Its antigen is unknown. TCRdb analysed the reads with MiXCR anew, one entry per CDR3 protein. Altogether some 600,000 distinct CDR3 sequences are present, approximately 24% being singletons, with the ten largest covering 7.5% to 9%. Study results and limitations: CMV-specific HLA-C-restricted TCR beta clonotypes dominated the ex vivo response. Carriers of CMV plus the relevant HLA were identified by cumulative public TCR beta family frequency.

The sequenced material came from CD8+ T cells from PBMCs. The TCR comes from a human donor in good health (CMV status not recorded). Some clones in this sample may be carry-over from other donors' samples.

DNA of the CDR3: TGTGCCAGCAGCCCTGACAGGGCAGGCTACGAGCAGTACGTC. Amino acids: CASSPDRAGYEQYV. The J gene is TRBJ2-7, the V gene TRBV7-8, with 7 positions matching TRBD1. Trimming took 5 bases from V and 3 from J; bases not matched to a gene: 7. CDR1 and CDR2 (germline): SGHVS, FQNEAQ. The CDR3 runs to 14 residues.